This T cell receptor beta chain was found in a study of T-cell reconstitution after alpha-beta-depleted transplantation in children. Unique molecular identifiers were incorporated during preparation of the TCRbeta library. TCRdb re-derived calls from the PCR reads in MiXCR, one entry per CDR3 protein. Of more than 200,000 distinct CDR3 sequences listed, 20% to 30% are singletons. The table lists this clonotype with a few counts. Sequenced material: PBMCs, mostly from graft donor cells, taken 360 days after TCRalphabeta/CD19-depleted stem cell transplant. The origin of this receptor is a female patient aged 2-9 years who had a stem cell transplant for congenital amegakaryocytic thrombocytopenia, so the T cells may come from the graft donor.

The CDR3 sequence is CASSGPGQGADTQYF. CDR3 bases: TGTGCCAGCAGCGGACCGGGACAGGGGGCAGATACGCAGTATTTT. The chain carries TRBV5-4 and TRBJ2-3, with 11 bases aligning to TRBD1. Germline V lookup: CDR1 SGHNT, CDR2 YYREEE (reference sequence). J was trimmed by 4 bases and V by 4 bases; bases with no gene match: 5. The CDR3 is 15 amino acids.